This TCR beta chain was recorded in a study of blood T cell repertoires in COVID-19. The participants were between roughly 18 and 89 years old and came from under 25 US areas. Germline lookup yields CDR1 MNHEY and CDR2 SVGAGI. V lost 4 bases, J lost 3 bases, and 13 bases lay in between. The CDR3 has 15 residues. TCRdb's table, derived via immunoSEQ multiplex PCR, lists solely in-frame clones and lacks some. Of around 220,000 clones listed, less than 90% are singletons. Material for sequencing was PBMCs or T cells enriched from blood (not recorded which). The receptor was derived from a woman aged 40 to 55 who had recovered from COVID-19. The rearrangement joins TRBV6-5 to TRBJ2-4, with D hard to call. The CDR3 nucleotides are TGTGCCAGCAGTTTGTCCGGAGACGTCAAAAACATTCAGTACTTC. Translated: CASSLSGDVKNIQYF.